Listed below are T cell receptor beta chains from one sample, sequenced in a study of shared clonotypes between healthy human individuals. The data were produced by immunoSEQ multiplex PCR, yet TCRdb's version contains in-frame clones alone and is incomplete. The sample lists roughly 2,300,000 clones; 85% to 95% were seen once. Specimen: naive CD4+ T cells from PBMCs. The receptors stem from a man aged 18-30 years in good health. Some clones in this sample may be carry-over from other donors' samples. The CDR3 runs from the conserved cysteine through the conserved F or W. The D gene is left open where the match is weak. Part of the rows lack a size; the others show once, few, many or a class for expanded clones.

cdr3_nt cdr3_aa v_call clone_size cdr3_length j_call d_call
TGTGCCAGCAGTGAAGTTAGGGGGGAGACAGGGGGCGCGAACACTGAAGCTTTCTTT CASSEVRGETGGANTEAFF TRBV6-1 NA 19 TRBJ1-1 TRBD1
TGTGCCAGCAGCTTAGCGGAGGGGACCGGTGGGAACATTCAGTACTTC CASSLAEGTGGNIQYF TRBV7-8 NA 16 TRBJ2-4 NA
TGTGCCAGTTCTCCCCAGGGGGGATTAGATACGCAGTATTTT CASSPQGGLDTQYF TRBV19 NA 14 TRBJ2-3 NA
TGTGCCAGCAGGGAACCGGGACTAGCGGGAAATGGGGAGCTGTTTTTT CASREPGLAGNGELFF TRBV6-1 NA 16 TRBJ2-2 TRBD2
TGTGCCAGCAGCTTAGTCGAATCAGGGACCAATGAGCAGTTCTTC CASSLVESGTNEQFF TRBV7-8 NA 15 TRBJ2-1 NA
TGTGCCAGCAGCTTGGCCGAAGGGGGGAACACTGAAGCTTTCTTT CASSLAEGGNTEAFF TRBV5-4 few 15 TRBJ1-1 NA
TGCGCCAGCAGCTTGGCCGAGGAGGGGGCTACCGGGGAGCTGTTTTTT CASSLAEEGATGELFF TRBV5-1 NA 16 TRBJ2-2 NA
TGTGCCAGCAGCGTAGGGCAGTCAACTAATGAAAAACTGTTTTTT CASSVGQSTNEKLFF TRBV9 NA 15 TRBJ1-4 NA
TGTGCCAGCAGCCCCATCTGGGCGAACACCGGGGAGCTGTTTTTT CASSPIWANTGELFF TRBV25-1 NA 15 TRBJ2-2 NA
TGTGCCAGCAGCTTAGTCCTTAACACTGAAGCTTTCTTT CASSLVLNTEAFF TRBV11-3 NA 13 TRBJ1-1 NA
TGCGCCAGCAGTGATAGGGCTAGCGGGAGGTCTACCTTGTCCTACGAGCAGTACTTC CASSDRASGRSTLSYEQYF TRBV10-1 NA 19 TRBJ2-7 TRBD2
TGTGCCAGCAGCTTAGCGCTATTAGCGGGAGTTGAGCAGTACTTC CASSLALLAGVEQYF TRBV7-8 NA 15 TRBJ2-7 TRBD2
TGTGCCAGCTCACCACCCGGGACAGGGACCTATGGCTACACCTTC CASSPPGTGTYGYTF TRBV18 NA 15 TRBJ1-2 TRBD1
TGTGCCAGCAGTGAAGAAAAACTGTTTTTT CASSEEKLFF TRBV2 NA 10 TRBJ1-4 NA
TGTGCCAGCTCACCCCTCGGATGGACAGGCTCTGGAAACACCATATATTTT CASSPLGWTGSGNTIYF TRBV18 NA 17 TRBJ1-3 TRBD1
TGTGCCAGCAGAGTAGGCCTAGCCAAAAACATTCAGTACTTC CASRVGLAKNIQYF TRBV27 NA 14 TRBJ2-4 NA
TGTGCCAGCAGCTTCCCGGGGCTGAGGGGCACCGGGGAGCTGTTTTTT CASSFPGLRGTGELFF TRBV5-5 few 16 TRBJ2-2 NA
TGTGCCAGCAGCACCAGGGCTGGGGGTGGCTACACCTTC CASSTRAGGGYTF TRBV7-9 NA 13 TRBJ1-2 NA
TGCGCCAGCAGCTTGGAAGTGGCTATCACTGAAGCTTTCTTT CASSLEVAITEAFF TRBV5-1 NA 14 TRBJ1-1 NA
TGTGCCAGCAGGCCGGGGCAGACAAGTTTGAACACCGGGGAGCTGTTTTTT CASRPGQTSLNTGELFF TRBV27 NA 17 TRBJ2-2 NA
TGTGCCAGCAGCCAGGGACAGGGCCTGAACACTGAAGCTTTCTTT CASSQGQGLNTEAFF TRBV7-3 NA 15 TRBJ1-1 TRBD1
TGTGCCAGTCGAACGATCCAGTTTCCCCCAGATACGCAGTATTTT CASRTIQFPPDTQYF TRBV19 NA 15 TRBJ2-3 NA
TGCGCCAGCAGCTCGAGGGATGGTTCTAGCGGGAGATACACCGGGGAGCTGTTTTTT CASSSRDGSSGRYTGELFF TRBV5-1 NA 19 TRBJ2-2 TRBD2
TGTGCCAGCACCATAGCGGGGGGCTACAATGAGCAGTTCTTC CASTIAGGYNEQFF TRBV5-4 NA 14 TRBJ2-1 TRBD2
TGTGCCAGCGCAGGACGGTTCGCTGGGGCCAACGTCCTGACTTTC CASAGRFAGANVLTF TRBV21-1 NA 15 TRBJ2-6 NA
TGTGCCAGCAGTTACGTGGGGACAGCTGAAGCTTTCTTT CASSYVGTAEAFF TRBV6-5 NA 13 TRBJ1-1 TRBD1
TGCGCCAGCAGCTTGGCCGGCGGGTTCTCCTACGAGCAGTACTTC CASSLAGGFSYEQYF TRBV5-1 NA 15 TRBJ2-7 NA
TGTGCCAGCAGGGAAGGGCCACCCCTCCACTTT CASREGPPLHF TRBV28 NA 11 TRBJ1-6 NA
TGTGCCAGCTCACTACGGGTGGGGGAAGAGACCCAGTACTTC CASSLRVGEETQYF TRBV18 NA 14 TRBJ2-5 NA
TGCGCCAGCAGCTTGGGCGGCAGCACTGGGTACGAGCAGTACTTC CASSLGGSTGYEQYF TRBV5-1 NA 15 TRBJ2-7 NA
TGCGCCAGCAGCCAAGTCCGGGGTCTTAGGGCTGGGGCCAACGTCCTGACTTTC CASSQVRGLRAGANVLTF TRBV4-1 NA 18 TRBJ2-6 NA
TGTGCCAGCAGCGTAGAGGGTAGCGGAAACTACGAGCAGTACTTC CASSVEGSGNYEQYF TRBV9 NA 15 TRBJ2-7 NA
TGCGCCAGCAAGTTTATGGACACCGGGGAGCTGTTTTTT CASKFMDTGELFF TRBV5-1 NA 13 TRBJ2-2 NA
TGTGCCAGCAGTTACTCCCTTTCGCAGGCTGAAGCTTTCTTT CASSYSLSQAEAFF TRBV6-6 once 14 TRBJ1-1 NA
TGCGCCAGCAGCTTAGTGGGACTAGCTCCCTACGAGCAGTACTTC CASSLVGLAPYEQYF TRBV5-1 NA 15 TRBJ2-7 TRBD2
TGTGCCAGCGCCAAGGGGGCGGGAGGGCCGGACACCGGGGAGCTGTTTTTT CASAKGAGGPDTGELFF TRBV9 NA 17 TRBJ2-2 TRBD2
TGTGCCAGCAGCTCGGGACTGCAGCCCCAGCATTTT CASSSGLQPQHF TRBV7-8 few 12 TRBJ1-5 NA
TGTGCCAGCAGTTACTCGAGATTGAGTGAGCAGTTCTTC CASSYSRLSEQFF TRBV6-5 NA 13 TRBJ2-1 NA
TGTGCCAGCTCACCACCGGAAGCACTAGGTCAGCCCCAGCATTTT CASSPPEALGQPQHF TRBV18 NA 15 TRBJ1-5 NA
TGTGCCAGTAGTATCGCAGCGGGAGCGGATACGCAGTATTTT CASSIAAGADTQYF TRBV19 NA 14 TRBJ2-3 TRBD2
TGTGCCAGCAGCTTAAGGCCAGGGAACTATGGCTACACCTTC CASSLRPGNYGYTF TRBV7-3 NA 14 TRBJ1-2 NA
TGCGCCAGCAGTGAGTCTCGGGGCCCAGGGAACCACGAGCAGTACTTC CASSESRGPGNHEQYF TRBV10-1 NA 16 TRBJ2-7 NA
TGTGCCAGTAGTATTGAATCCAACCGGCAGTTCTTC CASSIESNRQFF TRBV19 NA 12 TRBJ2-1 NA
TGTGCCAGCAGCCCGCAGTGGGGTTCAACTAATGAAAAACTGTTTTTT CASSPQWGSTNEKLFF TRBV6-6 NA 16 TRBJ1-4 NA
TGTGCCAGCAGCTTGGCCAGGACTAGCCCTCGTCACAATGAGCAGTTCTTC CASSLARTSPRHNEQFF TRBV5-6 NA 17 TRBJ2-1 TRBD2
TGTGCCAGCAGCCTGGGGCGGGGGCAGTATAACGAGCAGTACTTC CASSLGRGQYNEQYF TRBV7-3 NA 15 TRBJ2-7 NA
TGTGCCAGCGCCTCCGTACCGACAGGGAGGAGCACAGATACGCAGTATTTT CASASVPTGRSTDTQYF TRBV18 NA 17 TRBJ2-3 NA
TGTGCCAGTAGGATACAGGGGACCACCGGGGAGCTGTTTTTT CASRIQGTTGELFF TRBV19 NA 14 TRBJ2-2 TRBD1